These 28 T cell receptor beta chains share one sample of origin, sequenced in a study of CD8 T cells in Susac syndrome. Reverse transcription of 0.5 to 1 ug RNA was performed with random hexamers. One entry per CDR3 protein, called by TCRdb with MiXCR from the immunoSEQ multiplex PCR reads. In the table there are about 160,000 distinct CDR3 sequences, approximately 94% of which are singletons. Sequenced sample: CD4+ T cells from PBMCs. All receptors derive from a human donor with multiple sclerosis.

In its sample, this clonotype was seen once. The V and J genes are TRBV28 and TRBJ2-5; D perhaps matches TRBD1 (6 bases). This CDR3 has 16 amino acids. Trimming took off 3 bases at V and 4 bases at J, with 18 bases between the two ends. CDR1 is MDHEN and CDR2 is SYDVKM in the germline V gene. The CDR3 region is CASSFSTGSGGETQYF. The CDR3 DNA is TGTGCCAGCAGTTTCTCTACAGGGAGTGGAGGAGAGACCCAGTACTTC.

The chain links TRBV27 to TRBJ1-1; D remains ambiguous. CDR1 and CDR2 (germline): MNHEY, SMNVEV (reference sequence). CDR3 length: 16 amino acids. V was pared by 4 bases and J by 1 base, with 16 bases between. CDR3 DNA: TGTGCCAGCAGTTCCCGCCGGGTGGGCGGGAACACTGAAGCTTTCTTT. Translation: CASSSRRVGGNTEAFF.

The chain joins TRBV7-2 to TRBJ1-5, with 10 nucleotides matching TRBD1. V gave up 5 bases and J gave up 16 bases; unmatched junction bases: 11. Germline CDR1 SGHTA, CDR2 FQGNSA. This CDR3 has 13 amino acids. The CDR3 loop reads CASSHPDRGKIHF. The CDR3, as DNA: TGTGCCAGCAGCCACCCGGACAGGGGGAAGATACATTTT.

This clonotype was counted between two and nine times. The chain's CDR3 is CASSGDRTQPQHF. CDR3 sequence (DNA): TGTGCCAGCAGTGGGGACAGGACTCAGCCCCAGCATTTT. The J gene is TRBJ1-5, the V gene TRBV2, with TRBD1 matching over 8 bases. Trimming removed 4 bases from V and 6 bases from J; junction bases left unmatched: 2. This CDR3 comprises 13 residues. Germline CDR1 SNHLY, CDR2 FYNNEI.

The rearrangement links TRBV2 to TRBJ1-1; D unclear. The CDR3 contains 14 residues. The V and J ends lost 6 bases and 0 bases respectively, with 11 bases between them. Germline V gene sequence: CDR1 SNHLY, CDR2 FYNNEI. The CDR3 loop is CASSPNEMNTEAFF. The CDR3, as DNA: TGTGCCAGCAGCCCCAACGAGATGAACACTGAAGCTTTCTTT.

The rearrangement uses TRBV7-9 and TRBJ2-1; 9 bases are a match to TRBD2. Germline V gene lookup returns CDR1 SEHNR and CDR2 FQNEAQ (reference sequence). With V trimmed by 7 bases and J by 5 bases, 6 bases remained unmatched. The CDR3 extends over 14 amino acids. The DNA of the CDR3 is TGTGCCAGCACGACGTCTAGCGGGAACAATGAGCAGTTCTTC. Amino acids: CASTTSSGNNEQFF.

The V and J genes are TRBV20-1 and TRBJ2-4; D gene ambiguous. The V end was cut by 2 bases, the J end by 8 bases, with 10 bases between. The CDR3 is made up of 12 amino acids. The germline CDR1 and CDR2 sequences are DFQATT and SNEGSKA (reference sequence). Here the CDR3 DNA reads TGCAGTGCTAGATTAGGGTCTGACATTCAGTACTTC. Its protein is CSARLGSDIQYF.

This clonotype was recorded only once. The CDR3 region is CASSLKRAGNSPLHF. The CDR3 DNA reads TGTGCCAGCAGTTTAAAGAGGGCTGGGAATTCACCCCTCCACTTT. V gene TRBV27 combines with J gene TRBJ1-6; D not resolved. Germline CDR1 MNHEY, CDR2 SMNVEV (reference sequence). This CDR3 is built from 15 residues. V shed 2 bases and J shed 7 bases, with 12 bases lying between them.

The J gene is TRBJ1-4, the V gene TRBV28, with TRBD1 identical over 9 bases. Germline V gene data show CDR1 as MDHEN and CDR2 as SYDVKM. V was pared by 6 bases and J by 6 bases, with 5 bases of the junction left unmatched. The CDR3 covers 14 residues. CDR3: CASRPGQGYEKLFF. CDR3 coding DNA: TGTGCCAGCAGGCCGGGACAGGGATATGAAAAACTGTTTTTT.

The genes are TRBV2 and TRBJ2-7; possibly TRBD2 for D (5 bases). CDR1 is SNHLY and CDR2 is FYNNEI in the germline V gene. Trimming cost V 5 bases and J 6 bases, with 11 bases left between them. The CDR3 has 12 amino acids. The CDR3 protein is CASSTGFSEQYF. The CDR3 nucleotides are TGTGCCAGCAGTACGGGATTCTCCGAGCAGTACTTC. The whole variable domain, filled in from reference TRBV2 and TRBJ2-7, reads EPEVTQTPSHQVTQMGQEVILRCVPISNHLYFYWYRQILGQKVEFLVSFYNNEISEKSEIFDDQFSVERPDGSNFTLKIRSTKLEDSAMYFCASSTGFSEQYFGPGTRLTVT.

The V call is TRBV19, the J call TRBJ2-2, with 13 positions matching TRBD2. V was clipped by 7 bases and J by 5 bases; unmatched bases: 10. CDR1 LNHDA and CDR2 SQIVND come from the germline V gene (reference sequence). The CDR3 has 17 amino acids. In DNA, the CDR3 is TGTGCCAGTAACCCCTCGGGGACTAGCGGGATTACCGGGGAGCTGTTTTTT. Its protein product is CASNPSGTSGITGELFF.

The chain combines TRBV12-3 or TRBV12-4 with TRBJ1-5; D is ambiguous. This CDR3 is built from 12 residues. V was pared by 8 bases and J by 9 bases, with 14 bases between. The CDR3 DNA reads TGTGCCAGCGGAGTGGCTGACTGGCCCCAGCATTTT. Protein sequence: CASGVADWPQHF.

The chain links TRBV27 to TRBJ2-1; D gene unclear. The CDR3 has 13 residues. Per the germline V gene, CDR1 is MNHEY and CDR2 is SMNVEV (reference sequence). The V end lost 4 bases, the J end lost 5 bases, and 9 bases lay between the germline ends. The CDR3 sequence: CASSSQRHNEQFF. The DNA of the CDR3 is TGTGCCAGCAGTTCACAAAGACACAATGAGCAGTTCTTC.

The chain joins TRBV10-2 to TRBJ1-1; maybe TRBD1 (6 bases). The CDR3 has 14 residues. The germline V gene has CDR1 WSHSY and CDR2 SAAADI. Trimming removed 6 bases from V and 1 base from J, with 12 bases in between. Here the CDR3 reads CASSLGHTNTEAFF. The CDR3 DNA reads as TGCGCCAGCAGCTTGGGACACACGAACACTGAAGCTTTCTTT.

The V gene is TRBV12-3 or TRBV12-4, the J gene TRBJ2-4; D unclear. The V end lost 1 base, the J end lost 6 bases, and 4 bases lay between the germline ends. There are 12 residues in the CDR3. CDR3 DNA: TGTGCCAGCAGTTTAGGGTTAAACATTCAGTACTTC. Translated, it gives CASSLGLNIQYF.

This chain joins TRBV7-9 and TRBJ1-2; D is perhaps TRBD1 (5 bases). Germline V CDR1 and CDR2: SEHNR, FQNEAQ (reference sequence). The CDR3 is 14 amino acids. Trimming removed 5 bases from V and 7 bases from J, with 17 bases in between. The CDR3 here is CASSLRDLGGGYTF. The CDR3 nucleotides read TGTGCCAGCAGCCTCCGGGACCTGGGCGGTGGCTACACCTTC.

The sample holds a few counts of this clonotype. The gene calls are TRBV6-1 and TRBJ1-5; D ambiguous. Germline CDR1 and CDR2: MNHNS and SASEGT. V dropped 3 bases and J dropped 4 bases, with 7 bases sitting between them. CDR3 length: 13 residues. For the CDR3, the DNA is TGTGCCAGCAGTGAGCAGAGGAATCAGCCCCAGCATTTT. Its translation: CASSEQRNQPQHF.

For the CDR3, the DNA is TGTGCCTGGAGTGAGGCGGCTAGCGCACACAATGAGCAGTTCTTC. Translation: CAWSEAASAHNEQFF. The V gene is TRBV30, the J gene TRBJ2-1, with D possibly TRBD2 on 6 matching bases. With 1 base removed from V and 5 bases from J, the gap between germline ends came to 15 bases. CDR1 GTSNPN and CDR2 SVGIG come from the germline V gene (reference sequence). This CDR3 has 15 residues.

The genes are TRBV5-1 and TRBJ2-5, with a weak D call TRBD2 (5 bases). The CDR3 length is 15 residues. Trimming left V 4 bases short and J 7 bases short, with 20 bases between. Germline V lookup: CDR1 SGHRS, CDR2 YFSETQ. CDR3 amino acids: CASSPGNGRETTQYF. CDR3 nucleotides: TGCGCCAGCAGCCCCGGGAACGGACGCGAGACGACCCAGTACTTC.

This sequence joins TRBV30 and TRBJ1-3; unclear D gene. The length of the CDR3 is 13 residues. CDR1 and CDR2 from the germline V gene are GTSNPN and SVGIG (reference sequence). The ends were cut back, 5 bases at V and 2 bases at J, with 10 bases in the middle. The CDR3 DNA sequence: TGTGCCTGGGGGGTAATTACTGGAAACACCATATATTTT. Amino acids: CAWGVITGNTIYF.

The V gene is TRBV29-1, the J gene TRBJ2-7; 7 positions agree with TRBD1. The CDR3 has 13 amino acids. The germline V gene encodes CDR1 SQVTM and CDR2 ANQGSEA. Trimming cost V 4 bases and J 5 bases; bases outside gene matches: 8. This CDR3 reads CSVAAQGKHEQYF. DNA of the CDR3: TGCAGCGTTGCGGCACAGGGGAAGCACGAGCAGTACTTC.

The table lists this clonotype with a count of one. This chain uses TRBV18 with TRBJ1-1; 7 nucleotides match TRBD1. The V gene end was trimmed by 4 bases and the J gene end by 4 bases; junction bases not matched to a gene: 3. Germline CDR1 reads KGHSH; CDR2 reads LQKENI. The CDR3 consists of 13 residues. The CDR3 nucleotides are TGTGCCAGCTCACAGGGGGCGGTCACTGAAGCTTTCTTT. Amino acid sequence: CASSQGAVTEAFF.

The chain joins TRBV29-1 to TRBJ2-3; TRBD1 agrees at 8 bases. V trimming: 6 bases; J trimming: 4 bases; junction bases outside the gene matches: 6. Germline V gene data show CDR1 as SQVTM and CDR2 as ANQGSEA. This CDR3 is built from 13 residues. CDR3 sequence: CSVDREVADTQYF. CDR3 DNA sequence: TGCAGCGTGGACAGGGAAGTGGCAGATACGCAGTATTTT.

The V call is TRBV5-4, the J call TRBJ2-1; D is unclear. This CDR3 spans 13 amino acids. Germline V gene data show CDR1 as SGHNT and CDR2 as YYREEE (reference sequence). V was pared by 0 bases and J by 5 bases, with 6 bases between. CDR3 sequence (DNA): TGTGCCAGCAGCTTGGACACTAACAATGAGCAGTTCTTC. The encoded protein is CASSLDTNNEQFF.

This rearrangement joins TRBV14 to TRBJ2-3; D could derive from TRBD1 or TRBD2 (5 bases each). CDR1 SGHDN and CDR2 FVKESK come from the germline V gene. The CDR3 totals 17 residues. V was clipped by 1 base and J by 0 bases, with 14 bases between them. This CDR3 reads CASSQGGNGASTDTQYF. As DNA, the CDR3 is TGTGCCAGCAGCCAAGGAGGGAATGGGGCGAGCACAGATACGCAGTATTTT.

This chain's CDR3 is CASAGGLNEQFF. CDR3 coding DNA: TGTGCCAGCGCCGGGGGACTCAATGAGCAGTTCTTC. V is TRBV16 and J is TRBJ2-1, with TRBD2 as a possible D gene (6 bases). CDR1 KGHSY and CDR2 FQNENV come from the germline V gene. The V end lost 8 bases, the J end lost 6 bases, and 11 bases lay between the germline ends. The CDR3 loop spans 12 amino acids. The variable domain in full, with the rest retrieved from reference TRBV16 and TRBJ2-1, is GEEVAQTPKHLVRGEGQKAKLYCAPIKGHSYVFWYQQVLKNEFKFLISFQNENVFDETGMPKERFSAKCLPNSPCSLEIQATKLEDSAVYFCASAGGLNEQFFGPGTRLTVL.

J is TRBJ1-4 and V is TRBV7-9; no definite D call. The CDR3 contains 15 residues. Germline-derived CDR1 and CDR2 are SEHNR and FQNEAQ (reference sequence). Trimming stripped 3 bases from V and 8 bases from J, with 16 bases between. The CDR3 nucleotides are TGTGCCAGCAGCTTGAGCCCTACCGAGGACGAAAAACTGTTTTTT. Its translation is CASSLSPTEDEKLFF.

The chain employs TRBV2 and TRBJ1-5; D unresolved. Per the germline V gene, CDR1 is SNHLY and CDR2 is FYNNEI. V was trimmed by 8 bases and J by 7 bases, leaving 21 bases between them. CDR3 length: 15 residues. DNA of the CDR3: TGTGCCAGCGCTAAAGGCCAGGCGTGGGGACAGCCCCAGCATTTT. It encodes CASAKGQAWGQPQHF.